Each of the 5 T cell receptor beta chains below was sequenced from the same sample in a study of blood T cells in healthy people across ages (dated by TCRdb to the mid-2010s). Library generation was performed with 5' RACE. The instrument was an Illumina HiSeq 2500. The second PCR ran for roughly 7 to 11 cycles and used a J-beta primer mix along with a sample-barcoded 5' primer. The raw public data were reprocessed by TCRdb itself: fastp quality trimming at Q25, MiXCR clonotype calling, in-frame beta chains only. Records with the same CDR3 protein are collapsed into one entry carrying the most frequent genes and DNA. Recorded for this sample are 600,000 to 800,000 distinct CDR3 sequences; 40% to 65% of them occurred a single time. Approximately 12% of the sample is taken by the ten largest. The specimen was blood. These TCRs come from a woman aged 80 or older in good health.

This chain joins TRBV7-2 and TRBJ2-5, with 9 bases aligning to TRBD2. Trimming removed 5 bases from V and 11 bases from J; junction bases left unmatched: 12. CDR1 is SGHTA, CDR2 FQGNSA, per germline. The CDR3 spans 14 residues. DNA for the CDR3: TGTGCCAGCAGCGCGACTAGCGGCGGCTGGGAGCAGTACTTC. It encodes CASSATSGGWEQYF.

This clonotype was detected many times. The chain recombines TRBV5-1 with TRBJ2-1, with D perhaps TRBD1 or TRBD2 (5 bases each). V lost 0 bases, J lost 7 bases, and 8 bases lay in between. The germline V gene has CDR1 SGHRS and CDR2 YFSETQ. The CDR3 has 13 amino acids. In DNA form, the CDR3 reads TGCGCCAGCAGCTTGGTGGGGGTTAATGAGCAGTTCTTC. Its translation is CASSLVGVNEQFF.

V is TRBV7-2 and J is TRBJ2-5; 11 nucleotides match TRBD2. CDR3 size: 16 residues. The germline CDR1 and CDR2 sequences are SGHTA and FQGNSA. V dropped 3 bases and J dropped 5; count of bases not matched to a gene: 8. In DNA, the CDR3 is TGTGCCAGCAGCTTGGTTAGCGGGGGGGCACAGGAGACCCAGTACTTC. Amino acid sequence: CASSLVSGGAQETQYF.

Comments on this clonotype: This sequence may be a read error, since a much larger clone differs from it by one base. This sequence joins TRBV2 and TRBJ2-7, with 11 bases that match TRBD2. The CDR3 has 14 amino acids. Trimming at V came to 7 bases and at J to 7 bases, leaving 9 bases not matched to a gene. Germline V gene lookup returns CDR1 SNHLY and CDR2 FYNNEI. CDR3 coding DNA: TGTGCCAGCATGAAGACTAGCGGGGACAATGAGCAGTACTTC. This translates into CASMKTSGDNEQYF. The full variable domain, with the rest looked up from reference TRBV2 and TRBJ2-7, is EPEVTQTPSHQVTQMGQEVILRCVPISNHLYFYWYRQILGQKVEFLVSFYNNEISEKSEIFDDQFSVERPDGSNFTLKIRSTKLEDSAMYFCASMKTSGDNEQYFGPGTRLTVT.

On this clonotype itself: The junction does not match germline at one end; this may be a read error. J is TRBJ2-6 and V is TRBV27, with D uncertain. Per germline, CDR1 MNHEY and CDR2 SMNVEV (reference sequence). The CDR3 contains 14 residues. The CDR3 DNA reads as TGTACCAGCAGTTTAGCCTCTGGGGCCAACGTCCTGACTTTC. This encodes CTSSLASGANVLTF.